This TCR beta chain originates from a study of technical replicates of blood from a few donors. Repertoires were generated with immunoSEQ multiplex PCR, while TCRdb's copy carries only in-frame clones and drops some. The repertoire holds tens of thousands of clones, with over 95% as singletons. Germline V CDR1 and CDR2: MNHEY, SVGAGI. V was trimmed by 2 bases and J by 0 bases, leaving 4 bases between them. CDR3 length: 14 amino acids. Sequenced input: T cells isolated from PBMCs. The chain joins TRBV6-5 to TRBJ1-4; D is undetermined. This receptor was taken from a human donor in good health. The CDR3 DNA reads TGTGCCAGCAGTTACAGCGCAACTAATGAAAAACTGTTTTTT. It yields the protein CASSYSATNEKLFF.